The T cell receptor (beta chain) under discussion was sequenced for a study of T cells after yellow fever vaccination. Whole-study findings and limits: The CD4 compartment and the CD8 compartment contained a small share of clonotypes in common. Post-booster repertoires again held most primary-vaccination clones (roughly 96% CD4, just under 90% CD8). Weaker, the secondary response had a peak occurring faster, on day 5 versus 15.

This clonotype was recorded at least ten times. What it binds is not known. V shed 0 bases and J shed 4 bases, with 10 bases lying between them. Germline V gene sequence: CDR1 SGHRS, CDR2 YFSETQ. CDR3 size: 14 residues. Each CDR3 protein gets one entry after TCRdb re-called the 5' RACE reads with MiXCR. The sample lists approximately 240,000 distinct CDR3 sequences; about 3.7% were seen once. This TCR derives from a man younger than 35 who received the YFV17D yellow fever vaccine. The sample was PBMCs, taken 15 days after the yellow fever booster vaccination. The chain uses TRBV5-1 and TRBJ1-1; D is undetermined. CDR3 nucleotides: TGCGCCAGCAGCTTGGTTACTGCGGGCACTGAAGCTTTCTTT. Amino acids: CASSLVTAGTEAFF.